This TCR beta chain was obtained from a study of blood T cell repertoires in COVID-19 (dated by TCRdb to about 2020). At the level of the whole study: Samples from collaborators originated in the United States, Italy and Spain and spanned both the acute and convalescent phases of COVID-19. The material from the prospective study consisted of cDNA or gDNA derived from T cells, B-cell-depleted T cells, or PBMCs. The dataset comprised deeply sampled blood TCRbeta repertoires from subjects exposed to, actively infected with, or recovered from COVID-19. The repertoires were released in a freely available public database meant as a resource for research on the immune response to SARS-CoV-2. Samples were obtained from the ongoing ImmuneRACE study (first 160 participants) and from 1,000 to 1,500 subjects provided by 6 global collaborators. Nearly every sample came with metadata listing a de-identified subject ID, COVID-19 status, age in years and sex. Where HLA class I and class II types were available, the types were taken from metadata supplied by the sample provider, not from assay-based typing.

Whole blood was collected in K2EDTA tubes by collaborating institutions according to the institutions' own protocols. For TCRbeta analysis, collaborators shipped samples in one of three forms: frozen whole blood, isolated PBMCs, or DNA extracted from either of those sample types. At the junction V is shortened by 5 bases and J by 4 bases, with 17 bases in between. From a lookup of the germline V gene, CDR1 and CDR2 are KGHSH and LQKENI. Including cysteine and phenylalanine, the CDR3 has 15 amino acids. Only the CDR3 DNA stays, 45 bases, in frame from base 1. The immunoSEQ Assay, a bias-controlled multiplex PCR, was used to amplify TCRbeta CDR3 regions from genomic DNA. Per the source publication's procedure: The number of nucleated cells in each sample was estimated from the amplification of reference gene primers within the assay. To quantify the absolute abundance of each unique TCRbeta CDR3 rearrangement, sequence reads were collapsed and filtered. For each sample, productive Simpson clonality was calculated as the square root of Simpson's diversity index across productive rearrangements. The source is immuneACCESS, and TCRdb retained only in-frame sequences with V and J called. Part of the clones is not carried over; for the studies checked, unresolved V genes explain less than half of this, and the remainder is unexplained. That table supplies the V and J calls and clone size; D and trimming were determined from the DNA. In this sample the table shows about 50,000 clones, about 80% of which occur a single time. Around 7.5% of the sample comes from the top ten.

Regarding this clone: It has no known antigen specificity. Base qualities are not provided; no much larger clone lies one nucleotide away.

Overall study outcomes, separate from this receptor: How much clinical and demographic metadata was included differed by source and by participant, and the metadata was provided uncurated.

The sample consisted of peripheral blood. The rearranged chain carries TRBV18 and TRBJ1-1; perhaps TRBD1 is the D gene, with 5 bases matching. The TCR originated in a man aged 70 or older with active COVID-19. The DNA is TGTGCCAGCTCATCCCTGGACATCCCTGGCACTGAAGCTTTCTTT. Translated, this gives CASSSLDIPGTEAFF.